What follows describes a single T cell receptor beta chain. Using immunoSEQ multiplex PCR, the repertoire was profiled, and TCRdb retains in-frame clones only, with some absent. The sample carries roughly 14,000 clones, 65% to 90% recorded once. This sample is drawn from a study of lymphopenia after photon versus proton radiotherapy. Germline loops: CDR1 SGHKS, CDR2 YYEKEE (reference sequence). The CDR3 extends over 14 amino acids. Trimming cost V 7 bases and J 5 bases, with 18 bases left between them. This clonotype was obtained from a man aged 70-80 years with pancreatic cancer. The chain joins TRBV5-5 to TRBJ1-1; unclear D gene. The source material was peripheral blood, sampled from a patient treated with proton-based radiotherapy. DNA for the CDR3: TGTGCCAGCGACCAAATCGGTTCGACGACTGAAGCTTTCTTT. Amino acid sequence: CASDQIGSTTEAFF.